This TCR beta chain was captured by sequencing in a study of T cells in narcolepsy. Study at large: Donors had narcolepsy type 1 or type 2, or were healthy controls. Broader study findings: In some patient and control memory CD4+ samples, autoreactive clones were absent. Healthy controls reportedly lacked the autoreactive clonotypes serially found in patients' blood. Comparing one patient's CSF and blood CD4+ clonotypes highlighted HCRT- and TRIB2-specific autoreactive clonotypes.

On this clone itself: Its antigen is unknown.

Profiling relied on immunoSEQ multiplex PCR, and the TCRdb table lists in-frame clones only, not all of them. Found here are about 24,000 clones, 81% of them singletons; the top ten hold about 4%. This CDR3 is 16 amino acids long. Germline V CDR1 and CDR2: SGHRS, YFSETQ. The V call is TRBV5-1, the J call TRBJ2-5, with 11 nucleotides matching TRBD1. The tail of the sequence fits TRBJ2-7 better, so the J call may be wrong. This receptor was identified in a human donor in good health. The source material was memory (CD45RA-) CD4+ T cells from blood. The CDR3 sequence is CASSLDPGQGVYEQYF. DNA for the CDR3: TGCGCCAGCAGCTTGGACCCGGGACAGGGGGTCTACGAGCAGTACTTC.